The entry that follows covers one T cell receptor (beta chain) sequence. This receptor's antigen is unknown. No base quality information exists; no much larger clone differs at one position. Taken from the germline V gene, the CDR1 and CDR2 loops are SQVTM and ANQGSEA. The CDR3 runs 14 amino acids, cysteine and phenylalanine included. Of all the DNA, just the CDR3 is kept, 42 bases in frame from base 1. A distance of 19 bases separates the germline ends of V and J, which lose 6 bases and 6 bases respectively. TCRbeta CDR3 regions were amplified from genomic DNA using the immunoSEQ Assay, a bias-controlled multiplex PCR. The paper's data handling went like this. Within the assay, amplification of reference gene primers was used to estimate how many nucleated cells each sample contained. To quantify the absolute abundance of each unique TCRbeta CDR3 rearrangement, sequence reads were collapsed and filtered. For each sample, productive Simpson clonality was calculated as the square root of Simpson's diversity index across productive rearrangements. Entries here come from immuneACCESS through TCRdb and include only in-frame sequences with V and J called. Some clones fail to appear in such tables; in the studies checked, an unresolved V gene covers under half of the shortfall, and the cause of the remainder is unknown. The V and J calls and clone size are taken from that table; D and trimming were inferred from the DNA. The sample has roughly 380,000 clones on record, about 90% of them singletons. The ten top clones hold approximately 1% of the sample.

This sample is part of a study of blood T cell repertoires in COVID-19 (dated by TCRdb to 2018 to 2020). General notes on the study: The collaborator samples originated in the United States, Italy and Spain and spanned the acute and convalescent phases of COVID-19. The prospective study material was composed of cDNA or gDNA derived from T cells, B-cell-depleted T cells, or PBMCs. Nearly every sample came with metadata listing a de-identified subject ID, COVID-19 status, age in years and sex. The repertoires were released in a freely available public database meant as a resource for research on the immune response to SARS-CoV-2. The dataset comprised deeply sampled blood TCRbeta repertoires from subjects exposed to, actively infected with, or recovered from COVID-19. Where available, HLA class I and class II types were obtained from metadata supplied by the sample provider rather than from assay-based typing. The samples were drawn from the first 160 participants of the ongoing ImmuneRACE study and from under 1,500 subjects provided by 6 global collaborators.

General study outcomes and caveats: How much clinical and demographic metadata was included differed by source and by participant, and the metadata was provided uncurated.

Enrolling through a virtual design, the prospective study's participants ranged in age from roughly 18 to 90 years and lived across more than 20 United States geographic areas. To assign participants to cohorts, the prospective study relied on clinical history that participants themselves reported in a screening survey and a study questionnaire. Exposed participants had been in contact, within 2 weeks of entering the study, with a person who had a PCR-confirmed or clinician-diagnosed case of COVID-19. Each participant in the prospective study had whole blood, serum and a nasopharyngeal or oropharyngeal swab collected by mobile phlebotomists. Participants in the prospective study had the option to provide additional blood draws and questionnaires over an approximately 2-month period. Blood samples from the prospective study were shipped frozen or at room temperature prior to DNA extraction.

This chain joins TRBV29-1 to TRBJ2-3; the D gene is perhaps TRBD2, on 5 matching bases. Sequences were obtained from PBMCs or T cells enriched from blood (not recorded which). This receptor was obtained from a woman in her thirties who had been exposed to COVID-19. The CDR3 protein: CSVQGGSLFDTQYF. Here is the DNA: TGCAGCGTCCAAGGAGGAAGTTTATTCGATACGCAGTATTTT.